This T cell receptor beta chain appears in the sequencing data of a study of human T cells and chemical hapten exposure. Study-wide context: Sensitization employed 2% DPC on about 2 cm by about 2 cm of upper inner arm skin. Per-sample TCR yield variation was attributed mainly to small pooled library volume differences.

Documented time point: patch test 3, about 24 weeks after DPC sensitization. Indicated treatment: therapeutic diphenylcyclopropenone sensitization with weekly scalp DPC. Blood was collected ahead of every patch test applied. The total RNA was obtained from whole blood that was not fractionated. TCRdb processed the RACE reads anew with MiXCR; each CDR3 protein has one entry. This table has about 76,000 distinct CDR3 sequences, 10% to 15% appearing once. Trimming at V came to 6 bases and at J to 1 base, leaving 3 bases not matched to a gene. The CDR3 extends over 15 amino acids. The V gene's germline CDR1 is LNHDA and CDR2 SQIVND (reference sequence). This clonotype was observed a handful of times.

The material was whole blood, obtained in connection with sensitization to the hapten diphenylcyclopropenone (DPC). This clonotype was sampled from a woman between 50 and 59 years old with alopecia areata. Some clones in this sample may be carry-over from other donors' samples. The chain joins TRBV19 to TRBJ2-2; 9 bases fit TRBD1. This chain's CDR3 is CASSGQGLNTGELFF. The CDR3 DNA reads as TGTGCCAGTAGCGGACAGGGGCTGAACACCGGGGAGCTGTTTTTT. Based on the CDR3 plus reference TRBV19 and TRBJ2-2, the full variable domain is DGGITQSPKYLFRKEGQNVTLSCEQNLNHDAMYWYRQDPGQGLRLIYYSQIVNDFQKGDIAEGYSVSREKKESFPLTVTSAQKNPTAFYLCASSGQGLNTGELFFGEGSRLTVL.